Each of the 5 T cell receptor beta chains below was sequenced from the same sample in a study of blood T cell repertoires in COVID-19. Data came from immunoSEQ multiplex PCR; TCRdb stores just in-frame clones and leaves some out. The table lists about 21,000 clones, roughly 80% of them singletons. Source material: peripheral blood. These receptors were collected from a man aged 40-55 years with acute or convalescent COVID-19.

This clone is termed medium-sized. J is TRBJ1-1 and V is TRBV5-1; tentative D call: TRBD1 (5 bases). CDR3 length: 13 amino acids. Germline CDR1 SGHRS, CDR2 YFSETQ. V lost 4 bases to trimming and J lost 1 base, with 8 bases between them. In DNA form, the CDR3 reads TGCGCCAGCAGCCCCGGGGGGAACACTGAAGCTTTCTTT. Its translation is CASSPGGNTEAFF.

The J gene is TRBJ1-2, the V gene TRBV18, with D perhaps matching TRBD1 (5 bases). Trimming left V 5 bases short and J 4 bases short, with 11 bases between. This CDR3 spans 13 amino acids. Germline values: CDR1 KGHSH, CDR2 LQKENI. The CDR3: CASSTWGGYGYTF. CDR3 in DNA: TGTGCCAGCTCAACCTGGGGCGGCTATGGCTACACCTTC.

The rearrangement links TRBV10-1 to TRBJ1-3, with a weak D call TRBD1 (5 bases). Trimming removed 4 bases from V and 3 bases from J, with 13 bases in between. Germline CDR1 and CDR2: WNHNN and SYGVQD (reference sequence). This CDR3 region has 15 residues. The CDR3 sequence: CASSVSGRDGNTIYF. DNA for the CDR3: TGCGCCAGCAGTGTCTCTGGCAGGGATGGAAACACCATATATTTT.

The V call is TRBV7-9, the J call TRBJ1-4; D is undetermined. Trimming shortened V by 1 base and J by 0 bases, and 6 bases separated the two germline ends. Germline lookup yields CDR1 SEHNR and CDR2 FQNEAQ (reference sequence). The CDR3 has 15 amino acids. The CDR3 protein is CASSLGGPTNEKLFF. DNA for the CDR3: TGTGCCAGCAGCTTAGGAGGGCCAACTAATGAAAAACTGTTTTTT.

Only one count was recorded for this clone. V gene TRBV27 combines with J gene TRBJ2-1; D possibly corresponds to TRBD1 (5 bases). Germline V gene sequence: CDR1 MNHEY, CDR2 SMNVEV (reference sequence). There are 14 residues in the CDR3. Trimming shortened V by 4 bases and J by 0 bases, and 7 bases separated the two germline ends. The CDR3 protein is CASSSGYSYNEQFF. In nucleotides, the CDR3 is TGTGCCAGCAGTTCAGGGTACTCCTACAATGAGCAGTTCTTC.